This TCR beta chain stems from a study of blood T cell repertoires in COVID-19. Overall study context: Both acute and convalescent COVID-19 samples were obtained from the United States, Italy and Spain. In each case, the material was cDNA or gDNA derived from T cells, B-cell-depleted T cells, or PBMCs.

TCRdb's copy holds only in-frame clones and misses some; the assay was immunoSEQ multiplex PCR. Altogether 490,000 or so clones are present, approximately 91% being singletons, with the ten largest covering 8% to 9.5%. This clone was counted a single time. Clinical history reported by participants formed the basis on which cohorts were assigned. V lost 6 bases and J lost 5, with 11 bases in between. This CDR3 contains 12 residues. Germline CDR1 SGHNT, CDR2 YYREEE (reference sequence). This TCR came from a woman aged 55 to 70 who had recovered from COVID-19. Source material: PBMCs or T cells enriched from blood (not recorded which). The rearrangement uses TRBV5-4 and TRBJ1-2, with D unresolved. The CDR3 region has the DNA TGTGCCAGCACCTCCTCGGTGTATGGCTACACCTTC. This sequence encodes CASTSSVYGYTF.